A single T cell receptor beta chain is shown here with its context. Antigen specificity is unknown. The data originate from a study of T cell repertoires in cytomegalovirus infection. Study-level background: HLA-B-restricted CMV epitopes that are well studied, plus recently identified HLA-C-restricted ones, were used by the study. Findings of the study overall: Clonotype analysis showed dominance of the ex vivo response by HLA-C-restricted CMV-specific TCR beta clonotypes.

From the reads, TCRdb called clonotypes with MiXCR, one entry per CDR3 protein. The sample contains around 300,000 distinct CDR3 sequences, approximately 22% of which appear only once. The CDR3 runs to 15 residues. Germline CDR1 is KGHSH and CDR2 is LQKENI. V shed 2 bases and J 4 bases; nucleotides not matched to a gene: 6. J is TRBJ2-3 and V is TRBV18; 7 bases are shared with TRBD2. The sequenced sample was cultured PBMCs, obtained from culture after CMV antigen stimulation. The TCR was taken from a human donor in good health (CMV status not recorded). Some clones in this sample may be carry-over from other donors' samples. CDR3 bases: TGTGCCAGCTCACCAATAGCGGGCACAGCAGATACGCAGTATTTT. It specifies CASSPIAGTADTQYF.